This T cell receptor (beta chain) was captured by sequencing in a study of shared clonotypes between healthy human individuals. Study results and limitations: Larger richness was generally estimated for naive than memory subsets. Shared across several donors were roughly 5.3% of the naive CD4 clonotypes.

Trimming left V 3 bases short and J 10 bases short, with 15 bases between. CDR1 and CDR2 from the germline V gene are GTSNPN and SVGIG (reference sequence). The CDR3 extends over 13 amino acids. Deep was the level used in running the assay. Sequencing was performed with immunoSEQ multiplex PCR; in TCRdb, only in-frame clones are kept and a portion is missing. Among some 1 million clones listed, approximately 72% were seen once. A word on this clone: Antigen unknown.

This sequence was found in a young man in good health. The J gene is TRBJ1-4, the V gene TRBV30; tentatively, D is TRBD1 (5 bases). The sample was memory CD4+ T cells sorted from blood. Subset here: CD45RA-negative fraction. DNA for the CDR3: TGTGCCTGGAGCGGAGGGCAGGGAGCAAAACTGTTTTTT. Its protein is CAWSGGQGAKLFF.